A selection of T cell receptor beta chains follows, all from one sample in a study of CD4 T cells in relation to SARS-CoV-2 and coronaviruses. Antigen specificity for these receptors is unknown. Sequencing used immunoSEQ multiplex PCR; TCRdb keeps in-frame clones, though not all of them. The sample shows some 21,000 clones, roughly 76% of them seen only once. The sample consisted of CD4+ T cells from PBMCs, cultured in vitro. These receptors originate from a human donor in good health. The CDR3 runs from the conserved cysteine through the conserved F or W. Each record gives: J gene, V gene, D gene, clone size, CDR3 DNA, CDR3 protein. The D gene is left open where the match is weak. Clone size, where shown, is once, few, many, or a class for clones that have expanded.

TRBJ2-2,TRBV19,-,-,TGTGCCAGTCGAAAGAGGGAAATTGGGGAGCTGTTTTTT,CASRKREIGELFF
TRBJ2-1,TRBV5-1,TRBD2,once,TGCGCCAGCAGCTCCGGTAGTCTAGCGGGAGGTACGAATGAGCAGTTCTTC,CASSSGSLAGGTNEQFF
TRBJ2-1,TRBV4-1,-,few,TGCGCCAGCAGCCAAGTTCTTCTTTCGCGTCCACGCTCCTACAATGAGCAGTTCTTC,CASSQVLLSRPRSYNEQFF
TRBJ2-1,TRBV7-6,-,-,TGTGCCAGCAGCTTAGGAGGAGATGAGCAGTTCTTC,CASSLGGDEQFF
TRBJ1-5,TRBV18,-,-,TGTGCCAGCTCACCACAGGGAGGGGGCAATCAGCCCCAGCATTTT,CASSPQGGGNQPQHF
TRBJ1-3,TRBV5-1,-,few,TGCGCCAGCAAAGGGACGGAGGCTGGAAACACCATATATTTT,CASKGTEAGNTIYF
TRBJ2-7,TRBV7-2,-,-,TGTGCCAGCAGCTTAGCGGAGGGTTCCTACGAGCAGTACTTC,CASSLAEGSYEQYF
TRBJ1-1,TRBV21-1,-,-,TGTGCCAGCAGCAAAAGACTAGTGGACACGAACACTGAAGCTTTCTTT,CASSKRLVDTNTEAFF
TRBJ2-3,TRBV2,TRBD1,-,TGTGCCAGCAGCCCCGGGACAGGCATCTTGGGCACAGATACGCAGTATTTT,CASSPGTGILGTDTQYF
TRBJ2-1,TRBV6-1,TRBD2,once,TGTGCCAGCAGTGAAGGCGGGGGAAGGTACAATGAGCAGTTCTTC,CASSEGGGRYNEQFF
TRBJ2-3,TRBV6-1,TRBD1,-,TGTGCCAGCAGTGAATCGACAGGGACCACAGATACGCAGTATTTT,CASSESTGTTDTQYF
TRBJ1-3,TRBV4-1,-,-,TGCGCCAGCAGCCATGGGACTTTCGACTCTGGAAACACCATATATTTT,CASSHGTFDSGNTIYF
TRBJ1-2,TRBV3-1/TRBV3-2,-,-,TGTGCCAGCAGCCAAGAGGCAAGCGACAACTATGGCTACACCTTC,CASSQEASDNYGYTF
TRBJ1-1,TRBV30,-,-,TGTGCCTGGGACCGGGAAGGGAACACTGAAGCTTTCTTT,CAWDREGNTEAFF
TRBJ1-1,TRBV5-4,-,-,TGTGCCAGCAGCTTGGACAGCTTGAACACTGAAGCTTTCTTT,CASSLDSLNTEAFF
TRBJ1-1,TRBV7-2,-,large,TGTGCCAGCAGCCCGTACCTGAACACTGAAGCTTTCTTT,CASSPYLNTEAFF
TRBJ1-1,TRBV10-1,-,-,TGCGCCACAAAATACACGAACCAGGACAGTCTCGTCCGAGGCACTGAAGCTTTCTTT,CATKYTNQDSLVRGTEAFF
TRBJ2-2,TRBV19,-,-,TGTGCCAGTAGTATCGCGGCGGTGAACACCGGGGAGCTGTTTTTT,CASSIAAVNTGELFF
TRBJ2-1,TRBV27,TRBD2,-,TGTGCCAGCAGTTTAGGACTAGTCAATGAGCAGTTCTTC,CASSLGLVNEQFF
TRBJ2-7,TRBV27,-,-,TGTGCCAGCAGTACGATCGGACGCTACGAGCAGTACTTC,CASSTIGRYEQYF
TRBJ1-1,TRBV19,-,-,TGTGCCAGTAGTGCCGCCGGGGGGCTCAGTGAAGCTTTCTTT,CASSAAGGLSEAFF
TRBJ2-1,TRBV7-9,TRBD2,-,TGTGCCAGCAGTACTAGCGGGAGCAATGAGCAGTTCTTC,CASSTSGSNEQFF
TRBJ2-3,TRBV9,TRBD2,-,TGTGCCAGCAGTCCTACTAGCGGTACTAGCACAGATACGCAGTATTTT,CASSPTSGTSTDTQYF
TRBJ1-1,TRBV6-1,-,few,TGTGCCAGCAGTGAAGTTGGGAACACTGAAGCTTTCTTT,CASSEVGNTEAFF
TRBJ1-2,TRBV6-6,-,-,TGTGCCAGCTCAGAGTGGGACTATGGCTACACCTTC,CASSEWDYGYTF
TRBJ1-1,TRBV9,-,-,TGTGCCAGCAGCAACCCCCGGGGCGGGATAATTAATTTGAACACTGAAGCTTTCTTT,CASSNPRGGIINLNTEAFF
TRBJ2-1,TRBV7-9,-,-,TGTGCCAGCAGCTTAGCTGCAGGGGAAGAATATGAGCAGTTCTTC,CASSLAAGEEYEQFF
TRBJ2-7,TRBV3-1/TRBV3-2,TRBD1,-,TGTGCCAGCAGCCACTTGAAGGGACAGGGTCTGCGAGAGCAGTACTTC,CASSHLKGQGLREQYF
TRBJ2-1,TRBV10-3,-,-,TGTGCCATCAGAAAGACAGAGAACAATGAGCAGTTCTTC,CAIRKTENNEQFF
TRBJ2-7,TRBV15,TRBD1,-,TGTGCCACCAGCAAAGTAGGGGGCAACGAGCAGTACTTC,CATSKVGGNEQYF
TRBJ2-2,TRBV3-1/TRBV3-2,-,-,TGTGCCAGCAGCCAAGTCAACACCGGGGAGCTGTTTTTT,CASSQVNTGELFF
TRBJ2-1,TRBV5-1,-,-,TGCGCCAAAACGACGACAGGAAACAATGAGCAGTTCTTC,CAKTTTGNNEQFF
TRBJ2-7,TRBV19,-,-,TGTGCCAGTAGTATGGACCCGGGACCGACCTACGAGCAGTACTTC,CASSMDPGPTYEQYF
TRBJ2-7,TRBV19,TRBD2,large,TGTGCCAGTAGTACCGAGACTAGCGGGACTGGCGAGCAGTACTTC,CASSTETSGTGEQYF
TRBJ2-3,TRBV5-4,-,-,TGTGCCAGCAGCTTGGACCTGTTTAGGGTAGATACGCAGTATTTT,CASSLDLFRVDTQYF
TRBJ2-1,TRBV11-1,-,-,TGTGCCAGCAGGAGACATCAATACAATGAGCAGTTCTTC,CASRRHQYNEQFF
TRBJ2-1,TRBV6-6,TRBD2,-,TGTGCCAGCAGTTCCACCCCCGGACTAGCAAACAATGAGCAGTTCTTC,CASSSTPGLANNEQFF
TRBJ1-3,TRBV12-5,-,-,TGTGCTAGTGGTTTGTTGACTCTTAGGTCTGGAAACACCATATATTTT,CASGLLTLRSGNTIYF
TRBJ2-1,TRBV5-1,-,-,TGCGCCAGCAGCTTGCACAGGGAGGGCAATGAGCAGTTCTTC,CASSLHREGNEQFF
TRBJ2-1,TRBV4-1,-,-,TGCGCCAGCAGCCCCCCGGTTGCCCCGCCAACACTCTTC,CASSPPVAPPTLF
TRBJ1-2,TRBV20-1,-,-,TGCAGTGCTAGTTCAAGAGGAGGGGCTCCTAACTATGGCTACACCTTC,CSASSRGGAPNYGYTF
TRBJ1-1,TRBV4-1,TRBD1,-,TGCGCCAGCAGCCATACGGGCACAGGGGAGGCCACTGAAGCTTTCTTT,CASSHTGTGEATEAFF
TRBJ1-6,TRBV27,-,-,TGTGCCAGCAGGGGACGGTCGAGCTCCTATAATTCACCCCTCCACTTT,CASRGRSSSYNSPLHF
TRBJ2-1,TRBV6-1,TRBD1,-,TGTGCCAGCAGGACAGGGGGCTTCGGCAATGAGCAGTTCTTC,CASRTGGFGNEQFF
TRBJ1-4,TRBV4-2,TRBD1,-,TGTGCCAGCAGCCAAGAACCAGGGGGCCATGAAAAACTGTTTTTT,CASSQEPGGHEKLFF
TRBJ2-1,TRBV2,-,-,TGTGCCAGCAGTGATCTAGCGAGCTACAATGAGCAGTTCTTC,CASSDLASYNEQFF
TRBJ1-2,TRBV28,-,-,TGTGCCAGCAGTTACAAGAGGAGCGGCTACACCTTC,CASSYKRSGYTF